This T cell receptor beta chain was documented in a study of T cells after yellow fever vaccination. The CDR3 loop spans 14 amino acids. Per germline, CDR1 DFQATT and CDR2 SNEGSKA (reference sequence). Between the trimmed V and J ends, which lost 3 bases and 1 base, there was a span of 13 bases. UMIs and a universal primer site were added when TCR cDNA was made by 5'RACE template switching. One entry per CDR3 protein, called by TCRdb with MiXCR from the 5' RACE reads. This sample has about 350,000 distinct CDR3 sequences, with under 15% found just once. Findings of the study overall: One caveat is that FACS-sorted repertoires could contain abundant clonotypes contaminating from the bulk population.

This clonotype has more than one count but fewer than ten. The antigen is not known. This receptor was identified in a young man who received the YFV17D yellow fever vaccine. The input for sequencing was CD4+ T cells sorted from PBMCs, taken 15 days after the yellow fever booster vaccination. The rearrangement links TRBV20-1 to TRBJ2-7; possibly TRBD2 for D (5 bases). CDR3 region: CSARNWLASYEQYF. The CDR3 nucleotides read TGCAGTGCTAGGAATTGGCTAGCATCCTACGAGCAGTACTTC.